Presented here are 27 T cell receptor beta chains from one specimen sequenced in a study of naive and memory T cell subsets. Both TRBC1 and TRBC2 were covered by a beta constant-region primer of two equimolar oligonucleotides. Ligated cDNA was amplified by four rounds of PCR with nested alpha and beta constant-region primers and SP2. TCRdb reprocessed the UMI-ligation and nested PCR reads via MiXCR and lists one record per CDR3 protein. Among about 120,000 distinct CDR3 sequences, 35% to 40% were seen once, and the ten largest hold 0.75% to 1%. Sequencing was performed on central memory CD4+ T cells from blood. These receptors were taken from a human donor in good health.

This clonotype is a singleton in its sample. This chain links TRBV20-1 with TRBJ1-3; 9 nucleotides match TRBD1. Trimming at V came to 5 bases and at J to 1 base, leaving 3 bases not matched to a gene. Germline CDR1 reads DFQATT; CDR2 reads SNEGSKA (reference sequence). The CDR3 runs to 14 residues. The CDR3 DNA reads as TGCAGTGCTCGGGACAGGGCATCTGGAAACACCATATATTTT. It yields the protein CSARDRASGNTIYF.

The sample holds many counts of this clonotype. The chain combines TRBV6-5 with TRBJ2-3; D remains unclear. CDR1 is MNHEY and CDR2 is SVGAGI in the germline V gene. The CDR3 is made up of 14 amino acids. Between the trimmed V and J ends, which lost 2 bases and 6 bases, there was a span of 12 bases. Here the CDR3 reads CASSYGVDSDTQYF. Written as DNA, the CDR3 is TGTGCCAGCAGTTACGGCGTCGACTCGGATACGCAGTATTTT.

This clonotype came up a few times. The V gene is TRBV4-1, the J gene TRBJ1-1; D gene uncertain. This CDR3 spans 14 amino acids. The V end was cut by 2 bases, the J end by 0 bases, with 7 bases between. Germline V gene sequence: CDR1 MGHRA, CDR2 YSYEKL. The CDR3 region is CASSQKRVNTEAFF. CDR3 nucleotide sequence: TGCGCCAGCAGCCAAAAGCGGGTGAACACTGAAGCTTTCTTT.

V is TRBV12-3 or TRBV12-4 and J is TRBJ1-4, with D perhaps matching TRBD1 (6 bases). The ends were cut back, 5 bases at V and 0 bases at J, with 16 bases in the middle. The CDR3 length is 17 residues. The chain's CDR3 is CASSPPRTAPTNEKLFF. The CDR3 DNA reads TGTGCCAGCAGTCCCCCGCGGACAGCTCCAACTAATGAAAAACTGTTTTTT.

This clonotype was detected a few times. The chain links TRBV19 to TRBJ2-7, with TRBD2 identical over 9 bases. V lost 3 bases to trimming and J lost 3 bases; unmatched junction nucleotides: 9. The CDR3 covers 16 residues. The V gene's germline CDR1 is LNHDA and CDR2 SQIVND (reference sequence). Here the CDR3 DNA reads TGTGCCAGTAGTATGGGGATAGCGGGAGAGATCTACGAGCAGTACTTC. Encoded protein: CASSMGIAGEIYEQYF.

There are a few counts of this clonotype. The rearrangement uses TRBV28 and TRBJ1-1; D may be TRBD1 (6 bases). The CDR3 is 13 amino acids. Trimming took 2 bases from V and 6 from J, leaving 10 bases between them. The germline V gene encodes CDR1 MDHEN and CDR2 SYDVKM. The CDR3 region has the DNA TGTGCCAGCAGTTTAATAGGACAGCCTGAAGCTTTCTTT. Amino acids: CASSLIGQPEAFF.

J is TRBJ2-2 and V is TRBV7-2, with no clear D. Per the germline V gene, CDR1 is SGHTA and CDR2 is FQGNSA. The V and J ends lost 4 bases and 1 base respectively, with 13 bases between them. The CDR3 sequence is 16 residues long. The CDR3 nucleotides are TGTGCCAGCAGCTCCGGCACGGGCTGGAACACCGGGGAGCTGTTTTTT. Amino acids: CASSSGTGWNTGELFF.

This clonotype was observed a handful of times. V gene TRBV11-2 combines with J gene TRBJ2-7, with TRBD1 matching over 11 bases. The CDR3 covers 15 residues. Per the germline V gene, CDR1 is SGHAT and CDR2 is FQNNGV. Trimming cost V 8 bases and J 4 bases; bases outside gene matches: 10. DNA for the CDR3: TGTGCCAGCTCTAATGGACAGGGGGCCCCATACGAGCAGTACTTC. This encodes CASSNGQGAPYEQYF.

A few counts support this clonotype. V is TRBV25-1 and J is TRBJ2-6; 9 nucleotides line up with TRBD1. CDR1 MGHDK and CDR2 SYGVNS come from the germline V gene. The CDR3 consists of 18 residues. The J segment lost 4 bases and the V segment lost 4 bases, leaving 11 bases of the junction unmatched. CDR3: CASSAQKRTGAGANVLTF. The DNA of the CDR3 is TGTGCCAGCAGTGCACAAAAAAGGACAGGGGCCGGGGCCAACGTCCTGACTTTC.

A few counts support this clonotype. The CDR3 coding sequence is TGTGCCAGCTCACTCCCGCCAGGGACAGATACGCAGTATTTT. Protein product: CASSLPPGTDTQYF. V gene TRBV18 combines with J gene TRBJ2-3; perhaps TRBD1 as D (5 bases). Per germline, CDR1 KGHSH and CDR2 LQKENI. The CDR3 consists of 14 residues. The V end was cut by 4 bases, the J end by 3 bases, with 11 bases between.

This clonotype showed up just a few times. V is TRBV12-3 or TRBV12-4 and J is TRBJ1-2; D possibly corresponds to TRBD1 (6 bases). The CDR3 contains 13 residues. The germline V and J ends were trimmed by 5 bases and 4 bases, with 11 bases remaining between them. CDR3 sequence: CASSPYRAYGYTF. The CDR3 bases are TGTGCCAGCAGTCCCTACAGGGCCTATGGCTACACCTTC.

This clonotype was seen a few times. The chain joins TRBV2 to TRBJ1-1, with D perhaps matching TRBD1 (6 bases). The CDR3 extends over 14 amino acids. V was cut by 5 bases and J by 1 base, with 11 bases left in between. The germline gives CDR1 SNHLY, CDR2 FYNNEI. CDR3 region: CASSRQAPNTEAFF. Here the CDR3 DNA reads TGTGCCAGCAGTCGACAGGCCCCGAACACTGAAGCTTTCTTT.

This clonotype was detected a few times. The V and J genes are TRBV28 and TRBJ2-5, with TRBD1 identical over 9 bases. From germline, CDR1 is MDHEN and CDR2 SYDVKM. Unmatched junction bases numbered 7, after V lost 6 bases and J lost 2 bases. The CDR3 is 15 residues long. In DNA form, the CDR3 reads TGTGCCAGCAGCCCTAGAGGGACAGGGCAAGAGACCCAGTACTTC. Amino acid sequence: CASSPRGTGQETQYF. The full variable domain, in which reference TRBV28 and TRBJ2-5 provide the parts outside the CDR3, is DVKVTQSSRYLVKRTGEKVFLECVQDMDHENMFWYRQDPGLGLRLIYFSYDVKMKEKGDIPEGYSVSREKKERFSLILESASTNQTSMYLCASSPRGTGQETQYFGPGTRLLVL.

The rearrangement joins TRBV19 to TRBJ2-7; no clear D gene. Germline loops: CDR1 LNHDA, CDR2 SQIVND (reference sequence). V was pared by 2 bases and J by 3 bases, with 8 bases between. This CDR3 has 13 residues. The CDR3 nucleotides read TGTGCCAGTAGTATATCGAAATACTACGAGCAGTACTTC. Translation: CASSISKYYEQYF.

This CDR3 reads CASSYYRRANTGELFF. The CDR3 DNA sequence: TGTGCCAGCAGTTACTACAGGAGGGCGAACACCGGGGAGCTGTTTTTT. This chain connects TRBV27 to TRBJ2-2, with D perhaps matching TRBD2 (6 bases). The CDR3 has 16 amino acids. Per germline, CDR1 MNHEY and CDR2 SMNVEV (reference sequence). The V and J ends lost 4 bases and 0 bases respectively, with 12 bases between them.

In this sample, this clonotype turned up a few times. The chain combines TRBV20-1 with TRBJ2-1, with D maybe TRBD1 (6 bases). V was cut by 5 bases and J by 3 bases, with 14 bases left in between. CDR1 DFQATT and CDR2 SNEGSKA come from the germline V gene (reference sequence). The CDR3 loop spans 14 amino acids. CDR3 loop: CSAGARGNYNEQFF. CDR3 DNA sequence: TGCAGTGCTGGCGCCAGGGGAAACTACAATGAGCAGTTCTTC.

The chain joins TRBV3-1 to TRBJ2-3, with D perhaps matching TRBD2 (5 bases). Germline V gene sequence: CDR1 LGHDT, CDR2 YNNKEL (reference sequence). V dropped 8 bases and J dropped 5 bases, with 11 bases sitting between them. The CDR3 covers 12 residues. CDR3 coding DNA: TGTGCCAGCGGACTTTCTGGAGATACGCAGTATTTT. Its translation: CASGLSGDTQYF.

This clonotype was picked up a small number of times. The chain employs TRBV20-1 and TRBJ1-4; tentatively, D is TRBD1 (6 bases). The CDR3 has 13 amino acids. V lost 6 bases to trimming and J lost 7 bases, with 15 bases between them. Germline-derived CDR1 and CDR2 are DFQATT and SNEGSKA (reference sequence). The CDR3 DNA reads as TGCAGTGCACCGGGACACGGCACTGAAAAACTGTTTTTT. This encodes CSAPGHGTEKLFF.

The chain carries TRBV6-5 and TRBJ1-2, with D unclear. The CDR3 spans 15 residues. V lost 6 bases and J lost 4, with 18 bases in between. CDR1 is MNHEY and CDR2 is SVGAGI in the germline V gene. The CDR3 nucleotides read TGTGCCAGCAGCCAAGACGGGCCCCCCGTCTATGGCTACACCTTC. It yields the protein CASSQDGPPVYGYTF.

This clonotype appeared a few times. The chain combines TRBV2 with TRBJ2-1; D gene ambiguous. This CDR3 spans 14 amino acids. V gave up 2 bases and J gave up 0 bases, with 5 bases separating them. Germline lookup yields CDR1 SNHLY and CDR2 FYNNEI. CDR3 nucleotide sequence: TGTGCCAGCAGTGAACAGCGCTCCTACAATGAGCAGTTCTTC. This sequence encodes CASSEQRSYNEQFF.

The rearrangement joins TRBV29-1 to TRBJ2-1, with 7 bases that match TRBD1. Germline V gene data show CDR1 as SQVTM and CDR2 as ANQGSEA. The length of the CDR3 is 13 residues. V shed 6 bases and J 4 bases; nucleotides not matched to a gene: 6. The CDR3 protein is CSVRTGAYNEQFF. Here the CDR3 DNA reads TGCAGCGTCCGGACAGGAGCATACAATGAGCAGTTCTTC.

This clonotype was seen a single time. In nucleotides, the CDR3 is TGTGCCAGCAGCGCCCGGGTCGATAATCGGGATACGCAGTATTTT. It is translated as CASSARVDNRDTQYF. This rearrangement joins TRBV9 to TRBJ2-3; no firm D call. The V and J ends lost 3 bases and 6 bases respectively, with 17 bases between them. This CDR3 is built from 15 residues. Germline-derived CDR1 and CDR2 are SGDLS and YYNGEE. Full variable domain (outside the CDR3, taken from reference TRBV9 and TRBJ2-3): DSGVTQTPKHLITATGQRVTLRCSPRSGDLSVYWYQQSLDQGLQFLIQYYNGEERAKGNILERFSAQQFPDLHSELNLSSLELGDSALYFCASSARVDNRDTQYFGPGTRLTVL.

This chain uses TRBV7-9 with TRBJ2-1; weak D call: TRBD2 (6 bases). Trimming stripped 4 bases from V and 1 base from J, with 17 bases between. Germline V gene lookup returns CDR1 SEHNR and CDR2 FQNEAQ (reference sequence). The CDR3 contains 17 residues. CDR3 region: CASSSPPSGGSYNEQFF. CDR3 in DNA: TGTGCCAGCAGCTCACCCCCCTCCGGGGGTTCCTACAATGAGCAGTTCTTC.

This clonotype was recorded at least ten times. CDR3 nucleotides: TGTGCCAGCAGCAAGCCTGTCCAAGAGACCCAGTACTTC. Protein: CASSKPVQETQYF. The chain combines TRBV7-2 with TRBJ2-5, with no clear D. The ends were cut back, 5 bases at V and 1 base at J, with 8 bases in the middle. Germline CDR1 SGHTA, CDR2 FQGNSA. The CDR3 extends over 13 amino acids.

CDR3 sequence: CASSQGRGNQPQHF. Written as DNA, the CDR3 is TGTGCCAGCAGCCAAGGCAGGGGCAATCAGCCCCAGCATTTT. The chain links TRBV3-1 to TRBJ1-5, with TRBD1 as a possible D gene (5 bases). Germline V lookup: CDR1 LGHDT, CDR2 YNNKEL (reference sequence). V was trimmed by 1 base and J by 2 bases, leaving 6 bases between them. The CDR3 has 14 amino acids.

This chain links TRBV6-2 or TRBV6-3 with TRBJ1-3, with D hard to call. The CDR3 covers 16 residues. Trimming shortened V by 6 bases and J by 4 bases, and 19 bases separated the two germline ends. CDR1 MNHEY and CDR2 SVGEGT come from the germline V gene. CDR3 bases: TGTGCCAGCAGAAAGTTAGACCCCTCCGACGGAAACACCATATATTTT. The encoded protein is CASRKLDPSDGNTIYF.

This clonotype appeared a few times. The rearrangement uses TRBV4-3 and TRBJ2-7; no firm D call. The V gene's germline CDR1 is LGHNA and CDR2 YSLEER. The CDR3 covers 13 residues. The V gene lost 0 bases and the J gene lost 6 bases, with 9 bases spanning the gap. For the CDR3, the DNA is TGCGCCAGCAGCCAAGATCTAAGGGTCGAGCAGTACTTC. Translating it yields CASSQDLRVEQYF.